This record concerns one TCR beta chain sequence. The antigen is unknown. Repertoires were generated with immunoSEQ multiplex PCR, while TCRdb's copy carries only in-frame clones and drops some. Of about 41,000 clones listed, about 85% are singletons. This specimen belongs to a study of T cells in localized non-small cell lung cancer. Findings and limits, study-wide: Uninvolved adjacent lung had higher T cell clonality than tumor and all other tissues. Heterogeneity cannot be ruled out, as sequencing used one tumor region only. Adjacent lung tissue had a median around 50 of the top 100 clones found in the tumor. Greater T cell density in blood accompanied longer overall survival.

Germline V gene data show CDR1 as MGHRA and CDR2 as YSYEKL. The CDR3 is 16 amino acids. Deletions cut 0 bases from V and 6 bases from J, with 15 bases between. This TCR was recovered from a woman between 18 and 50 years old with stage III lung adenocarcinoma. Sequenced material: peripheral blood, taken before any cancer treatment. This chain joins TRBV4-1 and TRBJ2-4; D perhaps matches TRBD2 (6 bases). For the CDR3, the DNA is TGCGCCAGCAGCCAAGAGTCGGGCGGGGCTGGAAACATTCAGTACTTC. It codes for CASSQESGGAGNIQYF.